The rows below give T cell receptor beta chains drawn from one sample of a study of T cells in Graves' hyperthyroidism and ophthalmopathy. Using its own MiXCR run on the multiplex PCR reads, TCRdb lists one record per CDR3 protein. The sample lists 500,000 or so distinct CDR3 sequences, 15% to 20% occurring once. Sequencing was done on a sample of blood. The source of these receptors is a young woman with Graves' ophthalmopathy. Each CDR3 is given with its conserved first and last residue. Fields, in order: CDR3 DNA, CDR3 protein, V gene, J gene, clone size, CDR3 length, D gene. A D gene is named only where the DNA matches it firmly. Rows give clone size only sometimes, using once, few, many, or a class for an expanded clone.

CDR3 DNA: TGTGCCAGCAGCCCCCAAACAGGGGCAGAGACCCAGTACTTC
CDR3 protein: CASSPQTGAETQYF
V gene: TRBV9
J gene: TRBJ2-5
clone size: many
CDR3 length: 14
D gene: TRBD1

CDR3 DNA: TGCGCCAGCAGCCAAGACAGGGGGGCCACGCAGTATTTT
CDR3 protein: CASSQDRGATQYF
V gene: TRBV4-1
J gene: TRBJ2-3
clone size: many
CDR3 length: 13
D gene: -

CDR3 DNA: TGTGCCAGCAGCCGCGGCCCTACACTCACAGATACGCAGTATTTT
CDR3 protein: CASSRGPTLTDTQYF
V gene: TRBV11-2
J gene: TRBJ2-3
clone size: many
CDR3 length: 15
D gene: -

CDR3 DNA: TGTGCCAGCAGCTCAAGACAGGGCCCTGAAGCTTTCTTT
CDR3 protein: CASSSRQGPEAFF
V gene: TRBV7-2
J gene: TRBJ1-1
clone size: many
CDR3 length: 13
D gene: TRBD1

CDR3 DNA: TGCAGTTCTGGGGAGGAGCCCGCGACTGAAGCTTTCTTT
CDR3 protein: CSSGEEPATEAFF
V gene: TRBV20-1
J gene: TRBJ1-1
clone size: -
CDR3 length: 13
D gene: -

CDR3 DNA: TGTGCCAGCACCACAACAAGGGGTGAGCAGTTCTTC
CDR3 protein: CASTTTRGEQFF
V gene: TRBV28
J gene: TRBJ2-1
clone size: many
CDR3 length: 12
D gene: -

CDR3 DNA: TGCAGCGTTGGTGGGAGCTCTGGAAACACCATATATTTT
CDR3 protein: CSVGGSSGNTIYF
V gene: TRBV29-1
J gene: TRBJ1-3
clone size: few
CDR3 length: 13
D gene: -

CDR3 DNA: TGCAGTGCTGCTTCCCCCACTGAAGCTTTCTTT
CDR3 protein: CSAASPTEAFF
V gene: TRBV20-1
J gene: TRBJ1-1
clone size: -
CDR3 length: 11
D gene: -

CDR3 DNA: TGTGCCAGCAGCTCACAGGGACTTGGTGAAGCTTTCTTT
CDR3 protein: CASSSQGLGEAFF
V gene: TRBV11-3
J gene: TRBJ1-1
clone size: many
CDR3 length: 13
D gene: -

CDR3 DNA: TGTGCCAGCAGTTTGGGGGGGGCAGTGAACACTGAAGCTTTCTTT
CDR3 protein: CASSLGGAVNTEAFF
V gene: TRBV28
J gene: TRBJ1-1
clone size: many
CDR3 length: 15
D gene: -

CDR3 DNA: TGTGCCAGTAGTATCCGGGACAATCAGCCCCAGCATTTT
CDR3 protein: CASSIRDNQPQHF
V gene: TRBV19
J gene: TRBJ1-5
clone size: -
CDR3 length: 13
D gene: -

CDR3 DNA: TGTGCCAGCAGCCATCAGGGAGGGGGCTACACCTTC
CDR3 protein: CASSHQGGGYTF
V gene: TRBV5-4
J gene: TRBJ1-2
clone size: many
CDR3 length: 12
D gene: -

CDR3 DNA: TGCAGTGCTAGATTCGGGACAGGGGACCATGCGAACACCGGGGAGCTGTTTTTT
CDR3 protein: CSARFGTGDHANTGELFF
V gene: TRBV20-1
J gene: TRBJ2-2
clone size: few
CDR3 length: 18
D gene: TRBD1

CDR3 DNA: TGTGCCACCAGTGATTCGGGACAGGGGATGGACACTGAAGCTTTCTTT
CDR3 protein: CATSDSGQGMDTEAFF
V gene: TRBV24-1
J gene: TRBJ1-1
clone size: many
CDR3 length: 16
D gene: TRBD1

CDR3 DNA: TGTGCCATGGCCTCTGGGATAGGATTTGGTGAAGCTTTCTTT
CDR3 protein: CAMASGIGFGEAFF
V gene: TRBV10-3
J gene: TRBJ1-1
clone size: -
CDR3 length: 14
D gene: -

CDR3 DNA: TGCAGTGCTAGAGATACCCGGGGGGCTCGTCAGCCCCAGCATTTT
CDR3 protein: CSARDTRGARQPQHF
V gene: TRBV20-1
J gene: TRBJ1-5
clone size: many
CDR3 length: 15
D gene: -

CDR3 DNA: TGTGCCAGCAGCTTATTTGTCGGAGGAGCGGGCCCAGATACGCAGTATTTT
CDR3 protein: CASSLFVGGAGPDTQYF
V gene: TRBV7-3
J gene: TRBJ2-3
clone size: -
CDR3 length: 17
D gene: -

CDR3 DNA: TGTGCCAGCAGCGTAGCTAGCGGGAGGGATCGGGAGACCCAGTACTTC
CDR3 protein: CASSVASGRDRETQYF
V gene: TRBV9
J gene: TRBJ2-5
clone size: -
CDR3 length: 16
D gene: TRBD2

CDR3 DNA: TGTGCCAGCAGCTTGGCGACTAGCGGGAGTCAAGAGACCCAGTACTTC
CDR3 protein: CASSLATSGSQETQYF
V gene: TRBV7-9
J gene: TRBJ2-5
clone size: -
CDR3 length: 16
D gene: TRBD2

CDR3 DNA: TGTGCCAGCAGTGAATGGGGCGGACCGCACTACGAGCAGTACTTC
CDR3 protein: CASSEWGGPHYEQYF
V gene: TRBV25-1
J gene: TRBJ2-7
clone size: -
CDR3 length: 15
D gene: -

CDR3 DNA: TGTGCCAGCAGTCTAGATAGCGGAACGAGCTCCTACGAGCAGTACTTC
CDR3 protein: CASSLDSGTSSYEQYF
V gene: TRBV13
J gene: TRBJ2-7
clone size: many
CDR3 length: 16
D gene: -

CDR3 DNA: TGTGCCAGCAGTTTTTTATCGAACAATGAGCAGTTCTTC
CDR3 protein: CASSFLSNNEQFF
V gene: TRBV12-3/TRBV12-4
J gene: TRBJ2-1
clone size: many
CDR3 length: 13
D gene: -

CDR3 DNA: TGTGCCAGCAGCCAAGCTTCAGCGGGAGCGGACGAGCAGTACTTC
CDR3 protein: CASSQASAGADEQYF
V gene: TRBV4-2
J gene: TRBJ2-7
clone size: few
CDR3 length: 15
D gene: TRBD2

CDR3 DNA: TGTGCCAGCAGCCGGTCGGGCATAGAGACCCAGTACTTC
CDR3 protein: CASSRSGIETQYF
V gene: TRBV11-1
J gene: TRBJ2-5
clone size: many
CDR3 length: 13
D gene: -

CDR3 DNA: TGTGCCAGCAGAGACCGGGACAGGGGCACTGAAGCTTTCTTT
CDR3 protein: CASRDRDRGTEAFF
V gene: TRBV6-2/TRBV6-3
J gene: TRBJ1-1
clone size: -
CDR3 length: 14
D gene: TRBD1